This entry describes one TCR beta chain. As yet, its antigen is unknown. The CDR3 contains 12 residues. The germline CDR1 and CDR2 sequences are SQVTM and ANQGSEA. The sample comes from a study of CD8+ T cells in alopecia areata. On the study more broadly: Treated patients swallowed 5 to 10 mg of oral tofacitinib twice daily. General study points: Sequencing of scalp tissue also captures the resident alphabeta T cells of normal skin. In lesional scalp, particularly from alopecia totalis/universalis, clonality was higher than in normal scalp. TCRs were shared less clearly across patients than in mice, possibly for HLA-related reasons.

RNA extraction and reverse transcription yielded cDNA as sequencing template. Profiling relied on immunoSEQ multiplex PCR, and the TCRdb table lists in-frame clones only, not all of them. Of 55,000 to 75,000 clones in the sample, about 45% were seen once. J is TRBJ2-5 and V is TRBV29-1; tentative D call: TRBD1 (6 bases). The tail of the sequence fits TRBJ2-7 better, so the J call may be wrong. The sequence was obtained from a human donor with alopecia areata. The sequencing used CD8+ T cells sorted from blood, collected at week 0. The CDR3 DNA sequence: TGCAGCGTGATTGGACAGAACTACGAGCAGTACTTC. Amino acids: CSVIGQNYEQYF.